The clone carrying this T cell receptor beta chain has just a few counts. Its specificity is not known. The data were obtained in a study of T cells in Graves' hyperthyroidism and ophthalmopathy. At the level of the study: Peripheral blood specimens were obtained at initial diagnosis, prior to any treatment.

Trimming pared 6 bases from V and 0 bases from J, leaving 15 bases between. Looked up from germline, CDR1 is MNHEY and CDR2 is SMNVEV (reference sequence). There are 15 residues in the CDR3. Findings and limits, study-wide: In blood, most of the thyroid clonotypes expanded above 0.001 were also present. Progression to ophthalmopathy was predicted a median of 6.5 months early.

TCR beta CDR3 sequences were amplified from RNA transcripts. TCR CDR3 regions were first amplified by RT-PCR with HTBI primers. TCRdb reprocessed the multiplex PCR reads with MiXCR, giving one entry per CDR3 protein. This sample has approximately 690,000 distinct CDR3 sequences, with around 13% found just once. This receptor was obtained from a woman aged 45-60 years with Graves' ophthalmopathy. The specimen sequenced was blood. The rearrangement joins TRBV27 to TRBJ2-7, with D possibly being TRBD1 (6 bases). The CDR3 bases are TGTGCCAGCAGGACAGGTCGGGACGGCTCCTACGAGCAGTACTTC. Encoded protein: CASRTGRDGSYEQYF.